This TCR beta chain was captured by sequencing in a study of cytomegalovirus exposure and HLA in healthy donors. The study's findings and limits: On later analysis, the bulk of CMV-associated TCR beta chains appeared to be HLA-restricted. In a later analysis, V- and J-gene trimming of beta chains associated with a DCLRE1C missense variant, replicated independently. CMV serostatus was the sole immune exposure data available. Compared with the roughly 700-donor mean, an Asian-associated ancestry cluster reportedly had fewer N-insertions, according to a later analysis.

With 60 Vbeta and 13 Jbeta primers, the PCR was carried out. Assay: immunoSEQ multiplex PCR; the TCRdb copy retains only in-frame clones and omits some. The table includes about 130,000 clones, about four fifths detected once. V lost 5 bases to trimming and J lost 5 bases, with 15 bases between them. The CDR3 has 14 residues. The germline V gene encodes CDR1 SEHNR and CDR2 FQNEAQ (reference sequence). Comment on this clone: What it recognizes is unknown.

The source is a man aged 30-40 years in good health and CMV-seronegative. The chain links TRBV7-9 to TRBJ1-1; TRBD1 might be the D (5 bases). Sequencing used PBMCs. CDR3 region: CASSRGEGHTEAFF. The CDR3 nucleotides are TGTGCCAGCAGCCGAGGGGAGGGGCATACTGAAGCTTTCTTT.